The clone carrying this T cell receptor beta chain appeared a single time. The sample is drawn from a study of blood T cell repertoires in COVID-19. The data were produced by immunoSEQ multiplex PCR, yet TCRdb's version contains in-frame clones alone and is incomplete. Altogether fewer than 250,000 clones are present, approximately 80% being singletons, with the ten largest covering approximately 4.5%. The V segment lost 9 bases and the J segment 6 bases; nucleotides outside the gene matches: 5. CDR1 and CDR2 (germline): KGHDR, SFDVKD. This CDR3 is 12 amino acids long. The genes are TRBV24-1 and TRBJ2-3, with TRBD1 matching over 7 bases. The receptor's source is a woman aged 70-85 years with acute or convalescent COVID-19. The sample consisted of peripheral blood. CDR3 DNA sequence: TGTGCCACCGGGACAGACTCGGATACGCAGTATTTT. Residues: CATGTDSDTQYF.